The next 27 T cell receptor beta chains were all read from a single sample in a study of OX40 agonist ivuxolimab in advanced cancers. Produced via immunoSEQ multiplex PCR; TCRdb's table is partial and in-frame only. The sample includes 60,000 or so clones, 70% to 90% of them seen just once. The source material was CD4+ or CD8+ T cells sorted from blood, sampled in a trial of the OX40 agonist ivuxolimab. The receptors derive from an adult with an advanced solid tumor such as melanoma, head and neck, liver or kidney cancer.

The V gene is TRBV7-9, the J gene TRBJ1-5; no clear D. V dropped 1 base and J dropped 3 bases, with 10 bases sitting between them. Germline lookup yields CDR1 SEHNR and CDR2 FQNEAQ (reference sequence). The CDR3 spans 15 residues. The CDR3 DNA reads TGTGCCAGCAGCTTAGGTGGCAGGAACAATCAGCCCCAGCATTTT. It specifies CASSLGGRNNQPQHF.

The chain links TRBV7-2 to TRBJ1-3, with 8 bases matching TRBD1. This CDR3 contains 16 residues. CDR1 is SGHTA, CDR2 FQGNSA, per germline. Germline trimming cut 5 bases from V and 0 bases from J; bases unmatched to any gene: 6. The CDR3 loop reads CASSPRQGSSGNTIYF. CDR3 sequence (DNA): TGTGCCAGCAGCCCTCGACAGGGGAGCTCTGGAAACACCATATATTTT.

The chain employs TRBV7-9 and TRBJ2-1; D not resolved. Germline assignment: CDR1 SEHNR and CDR2 FQNEAQ (reference sequence). This CDR3 region has 16 residues. The ends were cut back, 2 bases at V and 1 base at J, with 12 bases in the middle. CDR3 nucleotides: TGTGCCAGCAGCTTACTTCGGTGGGGATCCTACAATGAGCAGTTCTTC. Its translation: CASSLLRWGSYNEQFF. The full variable domain, rest sourced from reference TRBV7-9 and TRBJ2-1, is DTGVSQNPRHKITKRGQNVTFRCDPISEHNRLYWYRQTLGQGPEFLTYFQNEAQLEKSRLLSDRFSAERPKGSFSTLEIQRTEQGDSAMYLCASSLLRWGSYNEQFFGPGTRLTVL.

The CDR3: CSASTDTQYF. The CDR3 DNA follows: TGCAGTGCCTCAACAGATACGCAGTATTTT. This chain links TRBV20-1 with TRBJ2-3; D gene uncertain. The CDR3 contains 10 residues. Germline V CDR1 and CDR2: DFQATT, SNEGSKA (reference sequence). Trimming pared 6 bases from V and 3 bases from J, leaving 4 bases between.

V and J are TRBV21-1 and TRBJ1-5. TRBV21-1 has pseudogene status. This CDR3 region has 16 residues. The CDR3 sequence: CASSSRDGDSNQPQHF. In DNA form, the CDR3 reads TGTGCCAGCAGCAGCCGGGACGGAGATAGCAATCAGCCCCAGCATTTT.

On this clone: The sample holds other DNA sequences that translate to the same CDR3. V usage is TRBV7-8 and J usage is TRBJ2-2; no definite D call. Germline assignment: CDR1 SGHVS and CDR2 FQNEAQ. V was trimmed by 1 base and J by 3 bases, leaving 3 bases between them. The CDR3 length is 13 residues. The CDR3 DNA sequence: TGTGCCAGCAGCTTAGTCGACACCGGGGAGCTGTTTTTT. As protein: CASSLVDTGELFF. The full variable domain, in which reference TRBV7-8 and TRBJ2-2 provide the parts outside the CDR3, is GAGVSQSPRYKVAKRGQDVALRCDPISGHVSLFWYQQALGQGPEFLTYFQNEAQLDKSGLPSDRFFAERPEGSVSTLKIQRTQQEDSAVYLCASSLVDTGELFFGEGSRLTVL.

This clone was recorded only once. The rearrangement links TRBV5-5 to TRBJ2-3; no definite D call. This CDR3 contains 14 residues. The V gene lost 3 bases and the J gene lost 1 base, with 9 bases spanning the gap. Germline CDR1 and CDR2: SGHKS and YYEKEE (reference sequence). The CDR3 protein is CASSWLPRTDTQYF. Here the CDR3 DNA reads TGTGCCAGCAGCTGGCTTCCCCGCACAGATACGCAGTATTTT. The full variable domain, its missing parts supplied by reference TRBV5-5 and TRBJ2-3, is DAGVTQSPTHLIKTRGQQVTLRCSPISGHKSVSWYQQVLGQGPQFIFQYYEKEERGRGNFPDRFSARQFPNYSSELNVNALLLGDSALYLCASSWLPRTDTQYFGPGTRLTVL.

This clone was recorded once. The V call is TRBV28, the J call TRBJ2-1; TRBD2 matches 8 bases. CDR1 and CDR2 from the germline V gene are MDHEN and SYDVKM. CDR3 length equals 19 residues. V trimming: 2 bases; J trimming: 4 bases; junction bases outside the gene matches: 16. The CDR3 reads CASSLTGSKLVAGYNEQFF. Written as DNA, the CDR3 is TGTGCCAGCAGTTTAACAGGGAGTAAGTTGGTAGCGGGATACAATGAGCAGTTCTTC.

The chain employs TRBV19 and TRBJ2-1; 13 bases map to TRBD2. V lost 10 bases to trimming and J lost 0 bases; unmatched junction nucleotides: 18. The CDR3 covers 20 residues. Per the germline V gene, CDR1 is LNHDA and CDR2 is SQIVND (reference sequence). The CDR3 DNA reads as TGTGCCACCCGGACAGCCGGGACTAGCGGGAAGGGTGGCTCCTACAATGAGCAGTTCTTC. Amino acids: CATRTAGTSGKGGSYNEQFF.

The table lists this clone with a few counts. The chain couples TRBV5-6 to TRBJ1-2; the D gene is possibly TRBD1 (5 bases). This CDR3 spans 12 amino acids. V was trimmed by 4 bases and J by 9 bases, leaving 13 bases between them. Germline values: CDR1 SGHDT, CDR2 YYEEEE. The CDR3 DNA sequence: TGTGCCAGCAGCACTAGACAGAGCCGCTACACCTTC. Translated: CASSTRQSRYTF. Complete variable domain (other parts from reference TRBV5-6 and TRBJ1-2): DAGVTQSPTHLIKTRGQQVTLRCSPKSGHDTVSWYQQALGQGPQFIFQYYEEEERQRGNFPDRFSGHQFPNYSSELNVNALLLGDSALYLCASSTRQSRYTFGSGTRLTVV.

There are a few counts of this clone. J is TRBJ2-4 and V is TRBV7-3, with a tentative D call TRBD2 (6 bases). V dropped 2 bases and J dropped 0 bases, with 8 bases sitting between them. Germline CDR1 is SGHTA and CDR2 is FQGTGA. CDR3 length equals 15 residues. CDR3 residues: CASSLSGVAKNIQYF. For the CDR3, the DNA is TGTGCCAGCAGCTTATCGGGGGTAGCCAAAAACATTCAGTACTTC.

The CDR3 reads CAIGRRGQNNEQFF. CDR3 sequence (DNA): TGTGCCATAGGTCGACGGGGACAGAACAATGAGCAGTTCTTC. V usage is TRBV10-3 and J usage is TRBJ2-1, with 7 bases that match TRBD1. CDR1 ENHRY and CDR2 SYGVKD come from the germline V gene. The ends lost 9 bases at V and 5 bases at J; junction bases unmatched: 10. This CDR3 is built from 14 residues.

The J gene is TRBJ1-2, the V gene TRBV6-5; the match to TRBD1 covers 7 bases. The length of the CDR3 is 14 residues. Per the germline V gene, CDR1 is MNHEY and CDR2 is SVGAGI. Trimming at V came to 4 bases and at J to 4 bases, leaving 6 bases not matched to a gene. CDR3 coding DNA: TGTGCCAGCAGTTCCTACAGGGGAGGCTATGGCTACACCTTC. Its translation: CASSSYRGGYGYTF.

The chain combines TRBV27 with TRBJ1-1; 7 nucleotides match TRBD1. With 0 bases clipped from V and 4 bases from J, the junction kept 5 bases outside the gene matches. This CDR3 comprises 15 residues. Germline CDR1 reads MNHEY; CDR2 reads SMNVEV (reference sequence). CDR3 coding DNA: TGTGCCAGCAGTTTATCGAGACAGGGTCTCACTGAAGCTTTCTTT. Its protein is CASSLSRQGLTEAFF.

This clone was counted a single time. The chain employs TRBV10-3 and TRBJ2-7; the D gene is possibly TRBD2 (5 bases). Germline values: CDR1 ENHRY, CDR2 SYGVKD. This CDR3 spans 12 amino acids. V was cut by 11 bases and J by 3 bases, with 14 bases left in between. The CDR3 DNA follows: TGTGCCTCCCGGGATAATTTCTACGAGCAGTACTTC. This sequence encodes CASRDNFYEQYF.

This chain uses TRBV10-1 with TRBJ2-1; D gene ambiguous. CDR3 size: 13 residues. V lost 8 bases to trimming and J lost 0 bases, with 8 bases between them. CDR1 WNHNN and CDR2 SYGVQD come from the germline V gene (reference sequence). CDR3 residues: CASSKSSYNEQFF. As DNA, the CDR3 is TGCGCCAGCTCCAAGAGCTCCTACAATGAGCAGTTCTTC.

The CDR3 sequence is CTSRTQAYEQYF. In DNA, the CDR3 is TGCACCAGCCGGACACAAGCCTACGAGCAGTACTTC. This chain links TRBV1 with TRBJ2-7; the table's TRBD1 call for D was not verified on the DNA. TRBV1 is a listed pseudogene. The length of the CDR3 is 12 residues.

V usage is TRBV9 and J usage is TRBJ2-3; D call uncertain. The CDR3 is made up of 14 amino acids. Per the germline V gene, CDR1 is SGDLS and CDR2 is YYNGEE. Trimming removed 0 bases at V and 2 bases at J, with 7 bases between. The CDR3 protein is CASSVGGITDTQYF. The CDR3 nucleotides are TGTGCCAGCAGCGTAGGAGGAATCACAGATACGCAGTATTTT.

This chain joins TRBV9 and TRBJ1-2; D perhaps matches TRBD1 (6 bases). V lost 0 bases, J lost 8 bases, and 14 bases lay in between. Germline V CDR1 and CDR2: SGDLS, YYNGEE. The CDR3 extends over 14 amino acids. CDR3 in amino acids: CASSVGQEVGGYTF. CDR3 nucleotides: TGTGCCAGCAGCGTAGGACAGGAGGTCGGGGGCTACACCTTC.

The rearrangement links TRBV2 to TRBJ1-2; D uncertain. Germline CDR1 SNHLY, CDR2 FYNNEI. Trimming removed 1 base at V and 4 bases at J, with 13 bases between. This CDR3 region has 15 residues. The chain's CDR3 is CASSEVSAGPYGYTF. In DNA, the CDR3 is TGTGCCAGCAGTGAAGTATCGGCCGGCCCCTATGGCTACACCTTC.

The rearrangement links TRBV6-1 to TRBJ1-4; maybe TRBD1 (6 bases). This CDR3 has 14 amino acids. Germline V lookup: CDR1 MNHNS, CDR2 SASEGT. V was pared by 5 bases and J by 6 bases, with 13 bases between. CDR3 nucleotide sequence: TGTGCCAGCAGTCGAACAGGGTTGTATGAAAAACTGTTTTTT. This sequence encodes CASSRTGLYEKLFF.

This clone was detected a few times. The rearrangement joins TRBV16 to TRBJ1-1; D gene ambiguous. With 2 bases removed from V and 0 bases from J, the gap between germline ends came to 7 bases. The CDR3 has 14 amino acids. Germline CDR1 reads KGHSY; CDR2 reads FQNENV. CDR3 nucleotide sequence: TGTGCCAGCAGCCAACGGAGGTTGAACACTGAAGCTTTCTTT. The encoded protein is CASSQRRLNTEAFF.

This rearrangement joins TRBV6-5 to TRBJ2-5; D is possibly TRBD1 (6 bases). V lost 4 bases to trimming and J lost 4 bases, with 7 bases between them. This CDR3 comprises 12 residues. Germline lookup yields CDR1 MNHEY and CDR2 SVGAGI. CDR3 sequence reads: CASSSGAETQYF. CDR3 nucleotide sequence: TGTGCCAGCAGTTCAGGGGCAGAGACCCAGTACTTC.

J is TRBJ1-3 and V is TRBV7-1, with D possibly matching TRBD1 (6 bases). TRBV7-1 is placed among ORFs of uncertain function. Trimming took off 5 bases at V and 0 bases at J, with 17 bases between the two ends. The CDR3 loop spans 17 amino acids. The CDR3 reads CASSLYSGVGSGNTIYF. As DNA, the CDR3 is TGTGCCAGCAGCCTCTATTCAGGGGTTGGCTCTGGAAACACCATATATTTT.

The chain uses TRBV30 and TRBJ2-3; no clear D gene. V was clipped by 5 bases and J by 5 bases, with 8 bases between them. The CDR3 length is 11 residues. Germline V CDR1 and CDR2: GTSNPN, SVGIG (reference sequence). The CDR3 spells CAWEIRDTQYF. The CDR3 bases are TGTGCCTGGGAGATCAGAGATACGCAGTATTTT.

V gene TRBV28 combines with J gene TRBJ1-2; D is ambiguous. This CDR3 is built from 15 residues. Per germline, CDR1 MDHEN and CDR2 SYDVKM. V was shortened by 4 bases and J by 2 bases, with 14 bases between the two germline ends. CDR3 region: CASSYRYRVNYGYTF. For the CDR3, the DNA is TGTGCCAGCAGTTATAGATACAGAGTCAACTATGGCTACACCTTC.

In this sample, this clone turned up a few times. V gene TRBV7-8 combines with J gene TRBJ2-2, with D tentatively TRBD1 (6 bases). Trimming took 5 bases from V and 8 from J, leaving 18 bases between them. Germline V gene sequence: CDR1 SGHVS, CDR2 FQNEAQ. The CDR3 is 15 residues long. The DNA of the CDR3 is TGTGCCAGCAGCGCCCAGGGACACCTTTCTGGGGAGCTGTTTTTT. This encodes CASSAQGHLSGELFF.